This T cell receptor (beta chain) comes out of a study of blood T cell repertoires in COVID-19. Looking at the study overall: Collection of acute and convalescent COVID-19 samples took place in the United States, Italy and Spain. T cells, B-cell-depleted T cells, or PBMCs provided the cDNA or gDNA that served as material.

Seattle researchers signed up patients amid active infection and tracked them longitudinally. V shed 1 base and J shed 2 bases, with 5 bases lying between them. In germline, CDR1 is SGHVS, CDR2 FNYEAQ. The CDR3 is 13 residues long. Per the study methods: Amplification of reference gene primers provided the estimated nucleated cell counts. Libraries were prepared by immunoSEQ multiplex PCR; TCRdb keeps only in-frame clonotypes and omits some of them. D and trimming come from the DNA, and the V and J calls and clone size come from that table. This repertoire shows roughly 310,000 clones, almost 90% found once; its top ten account for roughly 2.9%.

The rearrangement joins TRBV7-6 to TRBJ2-5; no clear D gene. The source is a woman aged 25 to 45 with COVID-19, enrolled during active disease. The source material was peripheral blood. The CDR3 nucleotides read TGTGCCAGCAGCTTAGTACTGCAAGAGACCCAGTACTTC. It codes for CASSLVLQETQYF.